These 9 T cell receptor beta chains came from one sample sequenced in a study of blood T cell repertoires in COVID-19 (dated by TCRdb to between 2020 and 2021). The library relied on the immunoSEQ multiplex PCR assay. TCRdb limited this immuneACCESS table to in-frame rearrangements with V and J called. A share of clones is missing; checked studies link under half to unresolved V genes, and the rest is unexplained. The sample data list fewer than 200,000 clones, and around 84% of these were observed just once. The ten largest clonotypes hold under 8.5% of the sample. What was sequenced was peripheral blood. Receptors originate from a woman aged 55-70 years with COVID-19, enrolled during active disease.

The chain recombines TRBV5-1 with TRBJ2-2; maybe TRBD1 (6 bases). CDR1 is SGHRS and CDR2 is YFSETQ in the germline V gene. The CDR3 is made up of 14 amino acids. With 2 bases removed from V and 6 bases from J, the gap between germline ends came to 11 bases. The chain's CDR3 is CASSFGSGAGELFF. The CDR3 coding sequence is TGCGCCAGCAGCTTTGGTTCAGGGGCCGGGGAGCTGTTTTTT. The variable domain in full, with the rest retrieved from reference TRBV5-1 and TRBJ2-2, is KAGVTQTPRYLIKTRGQQVTLSCSPISGHRSVSWYQQTPGQGLQFLFEYFSETQRNKGNFPGRFSGRQFSNSRSEMNVSTLELGDSALYLCASSFGSGAGELFFGEGSRLTVL.

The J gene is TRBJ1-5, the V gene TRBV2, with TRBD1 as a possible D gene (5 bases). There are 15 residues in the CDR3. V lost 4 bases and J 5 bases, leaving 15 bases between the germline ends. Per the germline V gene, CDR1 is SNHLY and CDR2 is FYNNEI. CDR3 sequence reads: CASSVAGQADQPQHF. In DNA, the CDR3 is TGTGCCAGCAGTGTTGCAGGGCAGGCGGATCAGCCCCAGCATTTT. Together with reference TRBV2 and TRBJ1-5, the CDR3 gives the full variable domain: EPEVTQTPSHQVTQMGQEVILRCVPISNHLYFYWYRQILGQKVEFLVSFYNNEISEKSEIFDDQFSVERPDGSNFTLKIRSTKLEDSAMYFCASSVAGQADQPQHFGDGTRLSIL.

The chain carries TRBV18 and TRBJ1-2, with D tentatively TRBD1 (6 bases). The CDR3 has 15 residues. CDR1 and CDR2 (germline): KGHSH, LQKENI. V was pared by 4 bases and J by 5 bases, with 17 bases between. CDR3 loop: CASSLDSGTTYGYTF. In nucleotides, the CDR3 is TGTGCCAGCTCACTCGACTCCGGGACAACTTATGGCTACACCTTC. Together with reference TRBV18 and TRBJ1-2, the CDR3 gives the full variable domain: NAGVMQNPRHLVRRRGQEARLRCSPMKGHSHVYWYRQLPEEGLKFMVYLQKENIIDESGMPKERFSAEFPKEGPSILRIQQVVRGDSAAYFCASSLDSGTTYGYTFGSGTRLTVV.

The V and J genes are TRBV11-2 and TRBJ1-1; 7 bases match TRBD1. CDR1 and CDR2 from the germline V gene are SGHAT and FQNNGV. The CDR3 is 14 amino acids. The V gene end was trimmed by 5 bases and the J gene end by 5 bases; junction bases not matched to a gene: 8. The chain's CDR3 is CASSTLTGRTEAFF. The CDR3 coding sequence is TGTGCCAGCAGCACGCTGACAGGGAGAACTGAAGCTTTCTTT.

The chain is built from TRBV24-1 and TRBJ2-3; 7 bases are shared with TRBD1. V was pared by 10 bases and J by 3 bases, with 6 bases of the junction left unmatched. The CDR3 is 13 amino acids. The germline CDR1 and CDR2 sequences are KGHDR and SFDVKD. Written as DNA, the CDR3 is TGTGCCACTGGACAGGACGATACAGATACGCAGTATTTT. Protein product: CATGQDDTDTQYF.

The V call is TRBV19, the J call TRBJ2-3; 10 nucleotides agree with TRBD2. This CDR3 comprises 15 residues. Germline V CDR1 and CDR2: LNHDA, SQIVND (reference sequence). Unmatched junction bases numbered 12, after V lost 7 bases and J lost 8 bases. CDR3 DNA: TGTGCCAGTAATAATCTAGCGGGAGCGACTGGTACGCAGTATTTT. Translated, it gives CASNNLAGATGTQYF.

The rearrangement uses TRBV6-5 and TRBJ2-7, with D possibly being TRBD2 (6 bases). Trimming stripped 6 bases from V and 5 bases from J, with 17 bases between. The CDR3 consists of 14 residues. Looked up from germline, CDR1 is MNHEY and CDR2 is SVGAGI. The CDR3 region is CASRATRFSHEQYF. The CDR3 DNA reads TGTGCCAGCAGGGCGACTAGGTTTTCACACGAGCAGTACTTC.

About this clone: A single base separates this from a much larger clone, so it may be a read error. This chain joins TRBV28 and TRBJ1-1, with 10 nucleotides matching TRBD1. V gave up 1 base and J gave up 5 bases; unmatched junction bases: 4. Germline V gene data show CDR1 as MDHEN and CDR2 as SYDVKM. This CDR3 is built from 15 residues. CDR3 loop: CASSLSTGGWTEAFF. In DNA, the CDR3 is TGTGCCAGCAGTTTATCGACAGGGGGCTGGACTGAAGCTTTCTTT. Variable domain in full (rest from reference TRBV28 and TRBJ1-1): DVKVTQSSRYLVKRTGEKVFLECVQDMDHENMFWYRQDPGLGLRLIYFSYDVKMKEKGDIPEGYSVSREKKERFSLILESASTNQTSMYLCASSLSTGGWTEAFFGQGTRLTVV.

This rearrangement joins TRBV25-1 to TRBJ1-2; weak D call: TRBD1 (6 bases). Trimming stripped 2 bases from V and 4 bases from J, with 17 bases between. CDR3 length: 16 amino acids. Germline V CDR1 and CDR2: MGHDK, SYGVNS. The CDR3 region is CASSEAKRDTFYGYTF. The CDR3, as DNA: TGTGCCAGCAGTGAAGCGAAAAGGGACACCTTCTATGGCTACACCTTC.